This T cell receptor beta chain was documented in a study of T-cell memory formation after mild COVID-19. Study-level results: Whether second-wave clones peaking at day 37 were SARS-CoV-2 specific went unconfirmed. Prior to infection, memory already included some responding clones, suggesting cross-reactive memory joined. Clones that contracted from day 15 to 85 had balanced CD4/CD8; later expanders were CD4+ biased.

TCRdb analysed the 5' RACE reads with MiXCR anew, one entry per CDR3 protein. The table shows some 200,000 distinct CDR3 sequences, with around 21% occurring only once. The CDR3 sequence is 14 residues long. Germline V gene lookup returns CDR1 MGHRA and CDR2 YSYEKL. Between the trimmed V and J ends, which lost 4 bases and 2 bases, there was a span of 12 bases. This clonotype showed up just a few times. Antigen specificity is unknown. This clonotype originated in an adult woman who had mild COVID-19 (a few samples of this study predate the infection). Cell type and time point are not known. V usage is TRBV4-1 and J usage is TRBJ2-7; unclear D gene. The sample consisted of PBMCs or a T cell subset sorted from them (not recorded which). CDR3 region: CASSPRSGTYEQYF. CDR3 bases: TGCGCCAGCAGCCCCCGTTCTGGTACCTACGAGCAGTACTTC.